The clone carrying this TCR beta chain was counted a few times. The target antigen is unknown. CDR1 is MNHNS, CDR2 SASEGT, per germline. With 8 bases removed from V and 8 bases from J, the gap between germline ends came to 12 bases. The CDR3 is 11 amino acids. The data were taken from a study of neoadjuvant anti-PD-1 for oral cavity cancer. Notes on the study in general: After neoadjuvant nivolumab, PBMC T cell clonality was significantly higher in non-responders than responders.

Indicated time point: after neoadjuvant nivolumab, at surgical resection. Blood libraries mostly used around 510 ng genomic DNA, six replicates each. Clones were sequenced by immunoSEQ multiplex PCR, and TCRdb holds only the in-frame ones, with some missing. The repertoire consists of about 14,000 clones, with 70% to 75% occurring once and the leading ten covering 2.5% to 3.5%. The TCR was taken from a person aged 35 to 85 with oral cavity squamous cell carcinoma. Sequences were derived from PBMCs, sampled after nivolumab (anti-PD-1) treatment. The rearrangement joins TRBV6-1 to TRBJ1-2; D unclear. CDR3 amino acids: CASHLMGGYTF. CDR3 DNA sequence: TGTGCCAGCCACCTCATGGGGGGCTACACCTTC.